In its sample, the clone carrying this T cell receptor beta chain was seen a few times. The CDR3 is 16 amino acids. V gave up 1 base and J gave up 8 bases, with 18 bases separating them. Looked up from germline, CDR1 is LGHNA and CDR2 is YSLEER. This specimen comes from a study of T-cell reconstitution after alpha-beta-depleted transplantation in children. Unique molecular identifiers were incorporated during preparation of the TCRbeta library. TCRdb recomputed calls from the PCR reads with MiXCR, one row per CDR3 protein. The sample lists around 380,000 distinct CDR3 sequences; approximately 10% were seen once.

The chain combines TRBV4-3 with TRBJ2-1; D is perhaps TRBD2 (6 bases). This specimen consisted of PBMCs from the stem cell graft donor, obtained from the stem cell graft. This receptor was taken from a human donor who donated a stem cell graft to a child with acute myeloid leukemia. The CDR3 coding sequence is TGCGCCAGCAGCCAAGTGGATGGCGGGGTCGATGATGAGCAGTTCTTC. Its protein is CASSQVDGGVDDEQFF.